Listed below are T cell receptor beta chains from one sample, sequenced in a study of blood T cell repertoires in COVID-19. The data were produced by immunoSEQ multiplex PCR, yet TCRdb's version contains in-frame clones alone and is incomplete. The repertoire holds some 130,000 clones, with approximately 70% as singletons. The sample was peripheral blood. These receptors were obtained from a woman aged 70 to 79 with acute or convalescent COVID-19. Each CDR3 is given without its conserved first and last residue.

>TRBV20-1|TRBJ1-4
SASPPGQGRSSEKLF
>TRBV5-1|TRBJ2-2
ASSSGLAGTATGELF
>TRBV5-5|TRBJ1-5
ASSFTGMGQPQH
>TRBV7-9|TRBJ2-6
ASSPRGASGANVLT
>TRBV19|TRBJ1-5
ASSIGGPINQPQH
>TRBV10-3|TRBJ2-3
ATGDSSTDTQY
>TRBV6-2/TRBV6-3|TRBJ2-5
ASSSGGAAETQY
>TRBV28|TRBJ2-7
ASSLEREETYEQY
>TRBV4-1|TRBJ1-4
ASSQEGRAYEKLF
>TRBV19|TRBJ1-1
ASSETGFNTEAF
>TRBV4-1|TRBJ1-2
ASSPTSTGAVNYGYT
>TRBV5-4|TRBJ2-7
ASSLGGGYYEQY
>TRBV9|TRBJ1-6
ASSRDSWSLH
>TRBV5-8|TRBJ2-1
ASSLVADNEQF
>TRBV2|TRBJ2-7
ASSEVGLLYEQY
>TRBV29-1|TRBJ2-1
SVGRLEDEQF
>TRBV19|TRBJ2-2
ASSIGQGTGELF
>TRBV7-9|TRBJ2-7
ASGDSYEQY
>TRBV24-1|TRBJ2-3
ATGLYSTDTQY
>TRBV24-1|TRBJ2-2
ATSEPVGGGELF
>TRBV18|TRBJ2-7
ASSPLPGLAGGGSYEQY
>TRBV7-2|TRBJ1-2
ASSSPGQGSYGYT
>TRBV7-2|TRBJ1-5
ASSPFAGGNQPQH
>TRBV5-1|TRBJ1-1
ASSLGGGFRRDTEAF
>TRBV5-6|TRBJ2-5
ASLQGGRETQY
>TRBV5-4|TRBJ2-2
ASSLERGLLNTGELF
>TRBV19|TRBJ1-2
ASRLGHNSYGYT
>TRBV4-3|TRBJ2-1
ASSQEGSGGYNEQF
>TRBV5-6|TRBJ2-5
ASSPTGVETQY
>TRBV5-4|TRBJ2-1
ASSYRTSGSIEQF
>TRBV6-1|TRBJ2-1
ASSEPGQGAEQF
>TRBV11-2|TRBJ2-3
ASSFFQGQDTQY
>TRBV15|TRBJ2-5
ATLGVGETQY
>TRBV7-6|TRBJ2-1
ASSLRRDSYNEQF
>TRBV29-1|TRBJ1-3
SVLYSGNTIY
>TRBV5-4|TRBJ2-1
ASSRVTSGTKYNEQF
>TRBV6-6|TRBJ1-5
ASSFGAGPHQPQH
>TRBV3-1/TRBV3-2|TRBJ2-1
ASSRLAGGDYEQF
>TRBV30|TRBJ2-1
AGGGTNNEQF
>TRBV5-1|TRBJ1-6
ASSQGVGNSPLH
>TRBV10-3|TRBJ2-1
AISEASGTGGINEQF
>TRBV5-1|TRBJ1-5
ASSLGTGIRQPQH
>TRBV18|TRBJ1-2
ASSTDYYGYT
>TRBV2|TRBJ2-2
ASSELAGNTGELF
>TRBV12-3/TRBV12-4|TRBJ1-2
ASSPGGLGGYT